This entry concerns a single TCR beta chain. Per the original data handling: Cell counts per sample came from amplifying reference gene primers. The data were produced by immunoSEQ multiplex PCR, yet TCRdb's version contains in-frame clones alone and is incomplete. V, J and clone size reflect that table, while D and trimming were determined from the DNA. Of a few hundred thousand clones listed, 88% were seen once; the top ten hold 10% to 15%. These data are taken from a study of blood T cell repertoires in COVID-19. For the study at large: In each case, the material was cDNA or gDNA derived from T cells, B-cell-depleted T cells, or PBMCs.

In Seattle, patients joined the study during active infection and were tracked longitudinally. V was shortened by 3 bases and J by 8 bases, with 11 bases between the two germline ends. Germline V lookup: CDR1 SGHDT, CDR2 YYEEEE. The CDR3 has 12 amino acids. The clonotype was recovered from a woman between 50 and 59 years old with COVID-19, enrolled during active disease. The V call is TRBV5-6, the J call TRBJ1-2; D remains ambiguous. The sequencing input was peripheral blood. The CDR3, as DNA: TGTGCCAGCAGCTCCGGACGGGGAGGCTACACCTTC. Translating it yields CASSSGRGGYTF.